A selection of T cell receptor beta chains follows, all from one sample in a study of molecular identifiers for immune sequencing clone quantification. Each CDR3 protein gets one entry after TCRdb re-called the PCR reads with MiXCR. The repertoire includes about 300,000 distinct CDR3 sequences, 20% to 25% of them detected once, and roughly 0.86% sits in the top ten. Sample: naive CD8+ T cells from blood, with Jurkat cell RNA spiked in. The receptors here all came from a human donor in good health. Some libraries in this study had Jurkat cell RNA spiked in. Both conserved end residues are part of each CDR3. A D gene is named only where the DNA matches it firmly. Some rows mark clone size as missing; the rest say once, few, many or name a class of expanded clone.

many | TRBJ2-3 | TRBV6-5 | . | CASSGTLGDTQYF | TGTGCCAGCAGCGGTACTTTAGGGGATACGCAGTATTTT
many | TRBJ2-7 | TRBV12-3/TRBV12-4 | . | CASSSMGGEQYF | TGTGCCAGCAGCAGCATGGGGGGCGAGCAGTACTTC
many | TRBJ2-3 | TRBV29-1 | TRBD1 | CSVEPRTGASTDTQYF | TGCAGCGTTGAACCCCGGACAGGGGCTAGCACAGATACGCAGTATTTT
many | TRBJ1-3 | TRBV12-3/TRBV12-4 | TRBD1 | CAQIGGQGYSGNTIYF | TGTGCCCAAATTGGGGGACAGGGCTACTCTGGAAACACCATATATTTT
many | TRBJ1-1 | TRBV7-9 | . | CASSSFAEAFF | TGTGCCAGCAGCTCTTTTGCTGAAGCTTTCTTT
many | TRBJ2-5 | TRBV14 | . | CASSPTYDRRQETQYF | TGTGCCAGCAGCCCTACCTACGACAGGAGACAAGAGACCCAGTACTTC
few | TRBJ2-1 | TRBV10-3 | . | CAISEERDRSSYNEQFF | TGTGCCATCAGTGAGGAGAGGGACCGAAGCTCCTACAATGAGCAGTTCTTC
. | TRBJ2-3 | TRBV19 | TRBD1 | CASSILSGGSSDTQYF | TGTGCCAGTAGTATTCTGTCAGGGGGAAGCTCAGATACGCAGTATTTT
. | TRBJ1-2 | TRBV28 | TRBD1 | CASSLDLQGTPYGYTF | TGTGCCAGCAGCCTTGACCTACAGGGGACCCCTTATGGCTACACCTTC
many | TRBJ2-3 | TRBV6-2/TRBV6-3 | . | CASSTLGPALDTQYF | TGTGCCAGCAGCACACTGGGACCTGCCCTAGATACGCAGTATTTT
. | TRBJ1-6 | TRBV7-9 | TRBD1 | CASTKAGQFNSPLHF | TGTGCCAGCACCAAAGCGGGACAGTTTAATTCACCCCTCCACTTT
few | TRBJ2-3 | TRBV4-2 | TRBD2 | CASSPPLAGGITMGTDTQYF | TGTGCCAGCAGCCCCCCTTTAGCGGGAGGGATCACAATGGGCACAGATACGCAGTATTTT
. | TRBJ2-7 | TRBV3-1 | TRBD2 | CASSLPRTSNEQYF | TGTGCCAGCAGCCTCCCGCGGACTAGCAACGAGCAGTACTTC
. | TRBJ1-2 | TRBV19 | . | CASSIERSGYGYTF | TGTGCCAGTAGTATAGAACGGAGCGGATATGGCTACACCTTC